The 32 T cell receptor beta chains below were found in one sample sequenced in a study of cytomegalovirus exposure and HLA in healthy donors. Primers: 60 Vbeta forward and 13 Jbeta reverse. Measured with immunoSEQ multiplex PCR; TCRdb has only the in-frame clones, and not every one. Of 100,000 or so clones listed, 13% to 15% are singletons. Sample: PBMCs. The receptors come from a female donor in good health and CMV-seronegative.

This clone has a handful of counts. This chain joins TRBV5-1 and TRBJ1-6; D gene ambiguous. The ends were cut back, 2 bases at V and 8 bases at J, with 14 bases in the middle. The V gene's germline CDR1 is SGHRS and CDR2 YFSETQ. CDR3 length: 15 amino acids. The CDR3 sequence: CASSFSGPGYSPLHF. CDR3 sequence (DNA): TGCGCCAGCAGCTTCTCCGGACCGGGATATTCACCCCTCCACTTT.

The CDR3 loop reads CASSFLDRVVETQYF. As DNA, the CDR3 is TGCGCCAGCAGCTTTTTGGACAGGGTAGTAGAGACCCAGTACTTC. The chain has TRBV5-1 and TRBJ2-5; the match to TRBD1 covers 8 bases. V shed 2 bases, J shed 4 bases, and the junction held 7 bases outside the gene matches. Germline loops: CDR1 SGHRS, CDR2 YFSETQ. The CDR3 spans 15 residues.

This clone was counted a few times. The chain combines TRBV19 with TRBJ1-1; 8 positions match TRBD1. Trimming cost V 2 bases and J 7 bases; bases outside gene matches: 15. The CDR3 spans 17 residues. CDR1 is LNHDA and CDR2 is SQIVND in the germline V gene (reference sequence). CDR3 in DNA: TGTGCCAGTAGTATAATTTGGCCCACGGACAGGGTAGATGAAGCTTTCTTT. Amino acids: CASSIIWPTDRVDEAFF. The whole variable domain, filled in from reference TRBV19 and TRBJ1-1, reads DGGITQSPKYLFRKEGQNVTLSCEQNLNHDAMYWYRQDPGQGLRLIYYSQIVNDFQKGDIAEGYSVSREKKESFPLTVTSAQKNPTAFYLCASSIIWPTDRVDEAFFGQGTRLTVV.

This clone was seen a handful of times. The chain is built from TRBV4-3 and TRBJ1-4, with D perhaps TRBD1 (5 bases). Trimming removed 4 bases from V and 8 bases from J, with 8 bases in between. This CDR3 is built from 12 residues. From germline, CDR1 is LGHNA and CDR2 YSLEER. The CDR3 bases are TGCGCCAGCAGCCGACAGAGAGAAAAACTGTTTTTT. Translated: CASSRQREKLFF.

This clone was detected a few times. The genes are TRBV5-1 and TRBJ1-5, with TRBD1 identical over 7 bases. Germline CDR1 is SGHRS and CDR2 is YFSETQ. The CDR3 is made up of 15 amino acids. J gave up 5 bases and V 0 bases, and 5 bases lay outside the gene matches. The DNA of the CDR3 is TGCGCCAGCAGCTTGGGGGTAGGGGGCGATCAGCCCCAGCATTTT. The encoded protein is CASSLGVGGDQPQHF.

The table lists this clone with a few counts. The V gene is TRBV2, the J gene TRBJ2-3; D gene uncertain. Trimming removed 6 bases from V and 5 bases from J, with 15 bases in between. Germline CDR1 SNHLY, CDR2 FYNNEI. This CDR3 has 14 amino acids. The CDR3 DNA is TGTGCCAGCAGCTGGAGCCCAGCCGGAGATACGCAGTATTTT. It translates to CASSWSPAGDTQYF.

This clone came up a few times. V is TRBV2 and J is TRBJ2-1; 8 bases map to TRBD2. V was clipped by 6 bases and J by 8 bases; unmatched bases: 12. The CDR3 sequence is 15 residues long. CDR1 SNHLY and CDR2 FYNNEI come from the germline V gene. The CDR3 nucleotides are TGTGCCAGCAGCGGACTAGCACTCCTTATGGATGAGCAGTTCTTC. Amino acids: CASSGLALLMDEQFF.

V usage is TRBV7-2 and J usage is TRBJ2-1, with 8 bases lining up with TRBD2. Per the germline V gene, CDR1 is SGHTA and CDR2 is FQGNSA. Trimming removed 2 bases from V and 6 bases from J; junction bases left unmatched: 6. This CDR3 has 15 residues. In nucleotides, the CDR3 is TGTGCCAGCAGCTTATCCCCGGGGGGGCCCAATGAGCAGTTCTTC. This codes for CASSLSPGGPNEQFF.

V and J are TRBV9 and TRBJ2-1; D might be TRBD2 (6 bases). Trimming shortened V by 4 bases and J by 6 bases, and 17 bases separated the two germline ends. The CDR3 runs 15 residues. Germline V CDR1 and CDR2: SGDLS, YYNGEE. The CDR3 DNA sequence: TGTGCCAGCAGCACTCTATACGGGAGTCTCAATGAGCAGTTCTTC. It yields the protein CASSTLYGSLNEQFF.

In its sample, this clone was seen a few times. This sequence joins TRBV7-2 and TRBJ2-7; 9 positions agree with TRBD1. Germline loops: CDR1 SGHTA, CDR2 FQGNSA. The CDR3 covers 14 residues. V lost 3 bases to trimming and J lost 6 bases; unmatched junction nucleotides: 6. This chain's CDR3 is CASSFQMDRGEQYF. CDR3 bases: TGTGCCAGCAGCTTCCAAATGGACAGGGGCGAGCAGTACTTC.

The J gene is TRBJ2-7, the V gene TRBV6-5, with no clear D. The CDR3 has 14 residues. CDR1 is MNHEY, CDR2 SVGAGI, per germline. The V gene lost 6 bases and the J gene lost 1 base, with 13 bases spanning the gap. As DNA, the CDR3 is TGTGCCAGCAGCTACGATCCTGCGTCCTACGAGCAGTACTTC. Translated, it gives CASSYDPASYEQYF.

CDR3: CASQTGTGVGFKGNTIYF. CDR3 nucleotide sequence: TGTGCCAGCCAAACCGGGACAGGGGTCGGGTTCAAGGGAAACACCATATATTTT. This chain joins TRBV7-9 and TRBJ1-3; TRBD1 aligns across 10 bases. V lost 8 bases to trimming and J lost 4 bases; unmatched junction nucleotides: 17. The germline V gene encodes CDR1 SEHNR and CDR2 FQNEAQ (reference sequence). The CDR3 loop spans 18 amino acids.

This chain connects TRBV20-1 to TRBJ2-7; 7 bases match TRBD1. The CDR3 consists of 11 residues. The junction had 4 bases not matched to a gene; V was cut back by 5 bases and J by 6 bases. CDR1 is DFQATT and CDR2 is SNEGSKA in the germline V gene (reference sequence). The CDR3 DNA is TGCAGTGCTCGGACAGGTCTCGAGCAGTACTTC. Protein: CSARTGLEQYF.

Only a few counts were recorded for this clone. The J gene is TRBJ1-1, the V gene TRBV18; no clear D. Germline CDR1 and CDR2: KGHSH and LQKENI. V was shortened by 3 bases and J by 3 bases, with 11 bases between the two germline ends. The CDR3 sequence is 14 residues long. DNA of the CDR3: TGTGCCAGCTCACCCGATGGCGCGGACACTGAAGCTTTCTTT. Its translation is CASSPDGADTEAFF.

This clone has only a few counts. The genes are TRBV4-3 and TRBJ2-2, with 7 bases that match TRBD2. The germline V gene has CDR1 LGHNA and CDR2 YSLEER. Trimming took 0 bases from V and 4 from J; bases not matched to a gene: 5. CDR3 length equals 16 residues. The DNA of the CDR3 is TGCGCCAGCAGCCAAGAGGGGAGGGTACGCACCGGGGAGCTGTTTTTT. It codes for CASSQEGRVRTGELFF.

This clone was found a few times. CDR3 sequence (DNA): TGTGCCTGGAGTGTGACAGATTATAATTCACCCCTCCACTTT. Translated, it gives CAWSVTDYNSPLHF. The chain has TRBV30 and TRBJ1-6; D may be TRBD1 (5 bases). Trimming removed 0 bases from V and 4 bases from J, with 7 bases in between. The CDR3 is 14 amino acids. The germline gives CDR1 GTSNPN, CDR2 SVGIG (reference sequence).

This clone was seen repeatedly, ten times or more. V is TRBV10-3 and J is TRBJ2-6; the D gene is possibly TRBD1 (6 bases). The CDR3 is 18 residues long. V lost 2 bases and J 0 bases, leaving 14 bases between the germline ends. CDR1 and CDR2 from the germline V gene are ENHRY and SYGVKD. The CDR3 DNA reads TGTGCCATCAGTGAGGGGGGCCAGCTAGACTCTGGGGCCAACGTCCTGACTTTC. Translating gives CAISEGGQLDSGANVLTF.

This clone came up a few times. The CDR3 is CASSQGVAGGPGNEQFF. DNA for the CDR3: TGTGCCAGCAGCCAGGGGGTAGCGGGAGGGCCTGGTAATGAGCAGTTCTTC. The chain links TRBV7-2 to TRBJ2-1; 11 bases fit TRBD2. The germline CDR1 and CDR2 sequences are SGHTA and FQGNSA. V shed 5 bases, J shed 7 bases, and the junction held 13 bases outside the gene matches. The CDR3 extends over 17 amino acids.

This clone occurred a few times. The V call is TRBV6-1, the J call TRBJ2-2, with 12 bases that match TRBD2. This CDR3 is 16 amino acids long. Germline V CDR1 and CDR2: MNHNS, SASEGT. Trimming removed 4 bases from V and 4 bases from J; junction bases left unmatched: 4. CDR3 loop: CASSGGLAGSTGELFF. For the CDR3, the DNA is TGTGCCAGCAGTGGAGGACTAGCGGGGAGCACCGGGGAGCTGTTTTTT.

This clone has just a few counts. The chain uses TRBV30 and TRBJ2-1; D is perhaps TRBD2 (6 bases). V shed 3 bases and J shed 0 bases, with 15 bases lying between them. Germline-derived CDR1 and CDR2 are GTSNPN and SVGIG (reference sequence). The CDR3 contains 16 residues. The CDR3 protein is CAWSLAGLNSYNEQFF. The CDR3 DNA reads as TGTGCCTGGAGCCTCGCGGGACTGAACTCCTACAATGAGCAGTTCTTC.

The rearrangement links TRBV6-1 to TRBJ1-5; tentatively, D is TRBD1 (6 bases). The germline V gene encodes CDR1 MNHNS and CDR2 SASEGT. The CDR3 contains 15 residues. Trimming took off 6 bases at V and 3 bases at J, with 15 bases between the two ends. DNA for the CDR3: TGTGCCAGCAGAGTCGGCAGGGGCTACAATCAGCCCCAGCATTTT. Its protein is CASRVGRGYNQPQHF.

The rearrangement uses TRBV30 and TRBJ2-1; TRBD2 matches 10 bases. Germline loops: CDR1 GTSNPN, CDR2 SVGIG (reference sequence). With 2 bases clipped from V and 1 base from J, the junction kept 5 bases outside the gene matches. The CDR3 length is 16 residues. The CDR3 here is CAWSRSSGGSYNEQFF. The CDR3 DNA reads as TGTGCCTGGAGTAGATCTAGCGGGGGTTCCTACAATGAGCAGTTCTTC. The entire variable domain, with the rest obtained from reference TRBV30 and TRBJ2-1, is as follows: SQTIHQWPATLVQPVGSPLSLECTVEGTSNPNLYWYRQAAGRGLQLLFYSVGIGQISSEVPQNLSASRPQDRQFILSSKKLLLSDSGFYLCAWSRSSGGSYNEQFFGPGTRLTVL.

There are a few counts of this clone. The chain is built from TRBV28 and TRBJ1-5; 7 bases map to TRBD1. The trim removed 6 bases at V and 4 bases at J, leaving 3 bases unmatched. The V gene's germline CDR1 is MDHEN and CDR2 SYDVKM. The length of the CDR3 is 13 residues. The DNA of the CDR3 is TGTGCCAGCAGGCGACAGGGTAATCAGCCCCAGCATTTT. This sequence encodes CASRRQGNQPQHF.

The chain employs TRBV7-9 and TRBJ1-1; D is uncertain. Deletions cut 5 bases from V and 0 bases from J, with 7 bases between. CDR1 and CDR2 from the germline V gene are SEHNR and FQNEAQ (reference sequence). This CDR3 has 13 residues. CDR3 in DNA: TGTGCCAGCAGCCCTACAGTGAACACTGAAGCTTTCTTT. This translates into CASSPTVNTEAFF.

This clone appeared a few times. V and J are TRBV28 and TRBJ2-1; 14 nucleotides align to TRBD2. Germline CDR1 and CDR2: MDHEN and SYDVKM. The junction had 7 bases not matched to a gene; V was cut back by 2 bases and J by 1 base. The CDR3 has 19 amino acids. The CDR3 here is CASSLVRTSGRKSYNEQFF. The DNA for the CDR3 is TGTGCCAGCAGTTTAGTGAGGACTAGCGGGAGGAAGTCCTACAATGAGCAGTTCTTC.

This clone has a handful of counts. The V call is TRBV7-2, the J call TRBJ1-2, with D possibly TRBD1 on 6 matching bases. Trimming shortened V by 0 bases and J by 2 bases, and 22 bases separated the two germline ends. The CDR3 spans 19 residues. Germline CDR1 SGHTA, CDR2 FQGNSA. The CDR3 region is CASSLARGRSLSNNYGYTF. CDR3 sequence (DNA): TGTGCCAGCAGCTTAGCCAGGGGCCGCTCTCTAAGCAACAACTATGGCTACACCTTC.

The chain combines TRBV27 with TRBJ1-5; 9 nucleotides match TRBD1. Losses at the gene ends were 2 bases for V and 5 bases for J; bases not matched to a gene: 7. Germline V lookup: CDR1 MNHEY, CDR2 SMNVEV (reference sequence). The CDR3 is made up of 16 amino acids. The CDR3 sequence is CASSLRPGTGYQPQHF. The CDR3 DNA follows: TGTGCCAGCAGTTTACGCCCCGGGACAGGGTATCAGCCCCAGCATTTT.

This clone was detected only once. The rearrangement links TRBV5-6 to TRBJ2-7, with a tentative D call TRBD1 (5 bases). Germline V lookup: CDR1 SGHDT, CDR2 YYEEEE. Trimming cost V 4 bases and J 2 bases, with 7 bases left between them. The CDR3 runs to 12 residues. CDR3 amino acids: CASSAGPYEQYF. CDR3 nucleotide sequence: TGTGCCAGCAGCGCAGGGCCCTACGAGCAGTACTTC. Full variable domain (outside the CDR3, taken from reference TRBV5-6 and TRBJ2-7): DAGVTQSPTHLIKTRGQQVTLRCSPKSGHDTVSWYQQALGQGPQFIFQYYEEEERQRGNFPDRFSGHQFPNYSSELNVNALLLGDSALYLCASSAGPYEQYFGPGTRLTVT.

The table lists this clone with a few counts. The chain uses TRBV2 and TRBJ2-2; 12 bases are a match to TRBD2. The germline V gene encodes CDR1 SNHLY and CDR2 FYNNEI. Trimming cost V 4 bases and J 0 bases; bases outside gene matches: 0. The CDR3 has 16 amino acids. CDR3 region: CASSGLAGANTGELFF. The CDR3 DNA sequence: TGTGCCAGCAGTGGACTAGCGGGGGCGAACACCGGGGAGCTGTTTTTT.

The chain is built from TRBV15 and TRBJ2-7, with no clear D. The CDR3 extends over 13 amino acids. Germline V gives CDR1 LNHNV, CDR2 YYDKDF (reference sequence). V shed 6 bases and J shed 0 bases, with 9 bases lying between them. Here the CDR3 DNA reads TGTGCCACCAGGGGCTTCAGCTCCTACGAGCAGTACTTC. It specifies CATRGFSSYEQYF.

The sample holds a few counts of this clone. The V and J genes are TRBV28 and TRBJ2-2, with TRBD2 identical over 11 bases. V gave up 1 base and J gave up 3 bases; unmatched junction bases: 10. The CDR3 contains 19 residues. Germline loops: CDR1 MDHEN, CDR2 SYDVKM. The CDR3 loop reads CASSLYRTSGRTDTGELFF. The CDR3 region has the DNA TGTGCCAGCAGTTTATACCGTACTAGCGGGAGAACGGACACCGGGGAGCTGTTTTTT.

CDR3 nucleotide sequence: TGTGCAGGCGGGGGCCGAGAGACCCAGTACTTC. Translated: CAGGGRETQYF. This sequence joins TRBV7-9 and TRBJ2-5; TRBD2 is a possible D gene (7 bases). The CDR3 is 11 residues long. CDR1 is SEHNR and CDR2 is FQNEAQ in the germline V gene (reference sequence).